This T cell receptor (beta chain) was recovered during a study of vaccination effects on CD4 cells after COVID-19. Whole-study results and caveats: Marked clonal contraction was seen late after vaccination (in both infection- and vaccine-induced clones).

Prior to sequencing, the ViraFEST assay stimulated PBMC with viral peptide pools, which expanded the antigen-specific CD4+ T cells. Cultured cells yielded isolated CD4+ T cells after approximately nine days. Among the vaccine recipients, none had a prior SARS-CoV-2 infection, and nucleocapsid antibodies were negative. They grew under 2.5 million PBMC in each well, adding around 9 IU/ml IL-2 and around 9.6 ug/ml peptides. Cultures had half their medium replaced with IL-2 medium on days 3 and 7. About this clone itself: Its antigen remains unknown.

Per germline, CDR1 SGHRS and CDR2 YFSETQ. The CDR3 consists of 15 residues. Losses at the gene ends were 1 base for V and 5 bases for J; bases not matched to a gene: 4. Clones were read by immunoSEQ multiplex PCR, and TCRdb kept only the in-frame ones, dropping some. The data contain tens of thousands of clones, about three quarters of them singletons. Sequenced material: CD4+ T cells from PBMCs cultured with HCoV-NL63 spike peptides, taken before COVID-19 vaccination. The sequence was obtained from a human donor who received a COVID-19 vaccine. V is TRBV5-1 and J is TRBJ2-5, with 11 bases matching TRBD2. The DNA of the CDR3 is TGCGCCAGCAGCTTGACTAGCGGGAGCGGTGAGACCCAGTACTTC. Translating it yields CASSLTSGSGETQYF.